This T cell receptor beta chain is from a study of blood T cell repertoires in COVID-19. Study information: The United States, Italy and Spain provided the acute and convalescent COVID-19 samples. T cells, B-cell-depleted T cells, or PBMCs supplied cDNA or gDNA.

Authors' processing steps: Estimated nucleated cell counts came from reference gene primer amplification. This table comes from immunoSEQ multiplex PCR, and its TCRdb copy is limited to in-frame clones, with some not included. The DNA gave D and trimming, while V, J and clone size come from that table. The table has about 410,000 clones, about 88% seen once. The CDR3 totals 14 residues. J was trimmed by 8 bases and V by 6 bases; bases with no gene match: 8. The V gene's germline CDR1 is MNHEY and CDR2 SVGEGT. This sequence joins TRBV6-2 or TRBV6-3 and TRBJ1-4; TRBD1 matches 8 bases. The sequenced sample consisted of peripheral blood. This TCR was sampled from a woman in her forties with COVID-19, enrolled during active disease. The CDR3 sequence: CASSAGGEEEKLFF. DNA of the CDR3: TGTGCCAGCAGCGCAGGGGGCGAGGAAGAAAAACTGTTTTTT.